This TCR beta chain was captured by sequencing in a study of T cell repertoires in ileal Crohn's disease. Described time point: neoterminal ileum biopsy at postoperative endoscopy, about 6 months after surgery. For this clone: Its antigen is not known. Sequence at one end of the junction differs from germline and may be a read error.

Notes on the study in general: Mucosal expansions were suggested to be mainly CD8 T cells.

Here immunoSEQ multiplex PCR was the method, and the copy in TCRdb shows in-frame clones only, minus some. This table has about 5,400 clones, roughly 69% appearing once. Germline CDR1 and CDR2: SGHRS and YFSETQ. The CDR3 is 14 amino acids. This chain uses TRBV5-1 with TRBJ1-1; D is ambiguous. The sequenced sample was ileal tissue. The clonotype was recovered from an adult with Crohn's disease. The CDR3 spells CASSWGGKNTEAFF. The CDR3 nucleotides are TGTGCCAGCAGCTGGGGAGGGAAGAACACTGAAGCTTTCTTT.